This entry is about one TCR beta chain. In Seattle, patients joined the study during active infection and were tracked longitudinally. This sample stems from a study of blood T cell repertoires in COVID-19. Original processing notes: Reference gene primer amplification gave estimated nucleated cell counts. The assay was immunoSEQ multiplex PCR, and TCRdb's table has in-frame clones only and misses some. The V and J calls and clone size are taken from that table; D and trimming were inferred from the DNA. The sample carries just over 300,000 clones, under 90% recorded once. The sequence was collected from a woman in her 30s with COVID-19, enrolled during active disease. Input material: peripheral blood.

The CDR3 loop reads CASSAMPGSDTQYF. The CDR3 nucleotides are TGTGCCAGCAGCGCGATGCCGGGGTCAGATACGCAGTATTTT. V and J are TRBV2 and TRBJ2-3; perhaps TRBD2 as D (5 bases). Germline V gene data show CDR1 as SNHLY and CDR2 as FYNNEI. The CDR3 totals 14 residues. Trimming removed 6 bases at V and 4 bases at J, with 14 bases between. Full variable domain (remainder filled in from reference TRBV2 and TRBJ2-3): EPEVTQTPSHQVTQMGQEVILRCVPISNHLYFYWYRQILGQKVEFLVSFYNNEISEKSEIFDDQFSVERPDGSNFTLKIRSTKLEDSAMYFCASSAMPGSDTQYFGPGTRLTVL.